This is a list of T cell receptor beta chains from one sample in a study of cytomegalovirus exposure and HLA in healthy donors. Clones were read by immunoSEQ multiplex PCR, and TCRdb kept only the in-frame ones, dropping some. The data contain approximately 130,000 clones, under 85% of them singletons. Sequencing was performed on PBMCs. The receptors originated from a young man in good health and CMV-seronegative. CDR3s include the opening cysteine and the closing phenylalanine or tryptophan. Fields, in order: J gene, D gene, clone size, V gene, CDR3 DNA, CDR3 protein. D genes are given only for firm matches. Some rows have no size entry. The others give once, few or many, or a class for an expanded clone.

TRBJ1-5 TRBD1 NA TRBV19 TGTGCCAGTGGGGGACAGGGAGGCAATCAGCCCCAGCATTTT CASGGQGGNQPQHF
TRBJ2-3 NA few TRBV7-2 TGTGCCAGCAGCTTAACGGGGTTGCCAGATACGCAGTATTTT CASSLTGLPDTQYF
TRBJ2-2 NA NA TRBV30 TGTGCCTGGAGTAAAGGGGCCGGGGAGCTGTTTTTT CAWSKGAGELFF
TRBJ1-1 NA NA TRBV7-2 TGTGCCAGCAGCCTTGGGAGAGCCGAGGCTGAAGCTTTCTTT CASSLGRAEAEAFF
TRBJ2-1 TRBD1 NA TRBV18 TGTGCCAGCTCACCGGACAGGACCCTCAATGAGCAGTTCTTC CASSPDRTLNEQFF
TRBJ2-7 NA NA TRBV29-1 TGCAGCGTTAAGGGGCTTACCATACGGGAGCAGTACTTC CSVKGLTIREQYF
TRBJ2-1 NA NA TRBV13 TGTGCCAGCAGTCAGGTGGGGGGTGCATACAATGAGCAGTTCTTC CASSQVGGAYNEQFF
TRBJ2-1 TRBD2 once TRBV19 TGTGCCAGTAGTATTGGAGCGGGGGACAATGAGCAGCTCTTC CASSIGAGDNEQLF
TRBJ1-2 NA NA TRBV4-1 TGCGCCAGCAGAGAGCTTCGGGGTGGCTACACCTTC CASRELRGGYTF
TRBJ2-7 NA few TRBV6-6 TGTGCCAGCAGTAGACTCGCGGGAAAATTGGTCTACGAGCAGTACTTC CASSRLAGKLVYEQYF
TRBJ2-5 NA NA TRBV29-1 TGCAGCGTTGGACTAGTCGGGGGACAAGAGACCCAGTACTTC CSVGLVGGQETQYF
TRBJ2-7 NA NA TRBV28 TGTGCCAGCAGTTTGGGGGGCTACGAGCAGTACTTC CASSLGGYEQYF
TRBJ1-2 NA NA TRBV11-2 TGTGCCAGCAGCTTAGGGCCGAGGGGCTACACCTTC CASSLGPRGYTF
TRBJ1-2 TRBD1 NA TRBV2 TGTGCCAGTCCCCCGGGGACAGACAACTATGGCTACACCTTC CASPPGTDNYGYTF
TRBJ2-1 NA once TRBV5-1 TGCGCCAGCAGCTCGACATTCGGGCAGGGGCTCCTCTACAATGAGCAGTTCTTC CASSSTFGQGLLYNEQFF
TRBJ2-1 NA NA TRBV5-4 TGTGCCAGCAGCTTTTCGACAGGCCCCTACAATGAGCAGTTCTTC CASSFSTGPYNEQFF
TRBJ1-1 NA NA TRBV5-1 TGCGCCAGCAGCTTGGACACGAACACTGAAGCTTTCTTT CASSLDTNTEAFF
TRBJ1-2 NA NA TRBV7-9 TGTGCCAGCAGCTCCCCACTCCGACTAGGGAGCTACACCTTC CASSSPLRLGSYTF
TRBJ1-6 NA NA TRBV6-1 TGTGCCAGCAGTTTAGAAAGCTCCTATAATTCACCCCTCCACTTT CASSLESSYNSPLHF
TRBJ1-4 NA few TRBV9 TGTGCCAGCAGCGCGACAGCTATTAATGAAAAACTGTTTTTT CASSATAINEKLFF
TRBJ1-4 NA NA TRBV11-1 TGTGCCAGCAGCTTAGGCGGGGGCTGGTTAGATGAAAAACTGTTTTTT CASSLGGGWLDEKLFF